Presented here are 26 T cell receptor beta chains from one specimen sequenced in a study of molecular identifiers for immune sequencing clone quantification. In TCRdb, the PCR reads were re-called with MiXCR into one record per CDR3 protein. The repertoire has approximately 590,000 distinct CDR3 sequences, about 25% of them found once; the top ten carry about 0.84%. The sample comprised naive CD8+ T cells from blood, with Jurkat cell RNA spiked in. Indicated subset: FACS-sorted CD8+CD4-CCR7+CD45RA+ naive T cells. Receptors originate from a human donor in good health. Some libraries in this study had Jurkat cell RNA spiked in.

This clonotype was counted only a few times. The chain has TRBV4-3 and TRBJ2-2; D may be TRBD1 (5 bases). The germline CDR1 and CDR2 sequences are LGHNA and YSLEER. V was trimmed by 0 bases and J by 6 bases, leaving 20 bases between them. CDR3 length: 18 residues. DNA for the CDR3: TGCGCCAGCAGCCAAGAGAGACCGATGGGGCCCCTCGCCGGGGAGCTGTTTTTT. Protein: CASSQERPMGPLAGELFF.

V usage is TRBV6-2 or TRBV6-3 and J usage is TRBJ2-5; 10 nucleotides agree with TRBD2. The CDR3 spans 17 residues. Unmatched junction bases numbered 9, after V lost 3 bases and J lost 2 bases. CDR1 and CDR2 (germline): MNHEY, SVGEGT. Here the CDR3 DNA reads TGTGCCAGCAGTTATTTTGCCGGGACTAGCGTACAAGAGACCCAGTACTTC. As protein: CASSYFAGTSVQETQYF.

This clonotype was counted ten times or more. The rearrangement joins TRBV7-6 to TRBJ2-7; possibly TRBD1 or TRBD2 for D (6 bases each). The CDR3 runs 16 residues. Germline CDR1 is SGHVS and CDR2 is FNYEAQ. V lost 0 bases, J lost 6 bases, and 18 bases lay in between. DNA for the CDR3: TGTGCCAGCAGCTTAGCCTGGGGCAGGGGAGGCGGCGAGCAGTACTTC. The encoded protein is CASSLAWGRGGGEQYF.

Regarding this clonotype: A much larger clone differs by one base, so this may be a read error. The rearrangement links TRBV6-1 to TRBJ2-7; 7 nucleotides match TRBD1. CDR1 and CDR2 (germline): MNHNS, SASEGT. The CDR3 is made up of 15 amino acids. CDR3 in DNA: TGTGCCAGCAGTGCACGACAGGGATATACCTACGCGCAGTACTTC. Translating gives CASSARQGYTYAQYF.

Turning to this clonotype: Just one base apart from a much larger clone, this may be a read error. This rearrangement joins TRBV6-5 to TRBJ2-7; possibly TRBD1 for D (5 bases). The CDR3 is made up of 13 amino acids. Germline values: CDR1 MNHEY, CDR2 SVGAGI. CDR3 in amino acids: CASRLTESYERYF. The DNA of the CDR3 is TGTGCCAGCAGGTTGACAGAGTCGTACGAGCGGTACTTC.

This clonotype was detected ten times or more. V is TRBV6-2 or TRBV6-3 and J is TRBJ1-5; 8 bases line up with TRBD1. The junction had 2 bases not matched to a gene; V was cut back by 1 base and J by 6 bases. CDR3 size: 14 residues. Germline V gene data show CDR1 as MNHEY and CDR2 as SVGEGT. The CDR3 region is CASSYWTGPQPQHF. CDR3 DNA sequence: TGTGCCAGCAGTTACTGGACAGGGCCTCAGCCCCAGCATTTT.

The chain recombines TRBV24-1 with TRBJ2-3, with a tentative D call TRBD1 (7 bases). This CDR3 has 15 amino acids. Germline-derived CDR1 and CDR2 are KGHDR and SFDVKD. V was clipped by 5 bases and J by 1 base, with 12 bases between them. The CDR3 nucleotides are TGTGCCACCAGTGCGGGGGACAGACGCACAGATACGCAGTATTTT. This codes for CATSAGDRRTDTQYF.

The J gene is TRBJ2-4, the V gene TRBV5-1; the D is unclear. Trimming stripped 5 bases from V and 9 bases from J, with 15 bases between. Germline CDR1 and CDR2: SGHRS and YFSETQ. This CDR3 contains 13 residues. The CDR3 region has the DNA TGCGCCAGCAGTTGGACGCCCGGAAGCATTCAGTACTTC. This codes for CASSWTPGSIQYF.

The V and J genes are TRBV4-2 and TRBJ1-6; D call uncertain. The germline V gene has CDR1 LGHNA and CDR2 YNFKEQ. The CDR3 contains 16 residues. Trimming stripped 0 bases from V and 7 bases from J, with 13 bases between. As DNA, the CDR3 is TGTGCCAGCAGCCAAGATGTTCTCGGAGCCAATTCACCCCTCCACTTT. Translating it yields CASSQDVLGANSPLHF.

CDR3: CASSRAAGAGEQYF. In DNA, the CDR3 is TGTGCCAGCAGCAGGGCAGCGGGAGCGGGCGAGCAGTACTTC. V gene TRBV28 combines with J gene TRBJ2-7, with 8 bases that match TRBD2. CDR3 size: 14 residues. The germline V gene encodes CDR1 MDHEN and CDR2 SYDVKM. V shed 6 bases and J 6 bases; nucleotides not matched to a gene: 10.

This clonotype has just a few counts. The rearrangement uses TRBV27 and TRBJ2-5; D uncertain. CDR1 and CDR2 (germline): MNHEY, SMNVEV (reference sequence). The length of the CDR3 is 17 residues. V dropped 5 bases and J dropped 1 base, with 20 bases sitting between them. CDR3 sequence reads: CASSRVGRSSLQETQYF. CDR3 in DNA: TGTGCCAGCAGTCGGGTGGGCAGGTCATCTCTCCAAGAGACCCAGTACTTC.

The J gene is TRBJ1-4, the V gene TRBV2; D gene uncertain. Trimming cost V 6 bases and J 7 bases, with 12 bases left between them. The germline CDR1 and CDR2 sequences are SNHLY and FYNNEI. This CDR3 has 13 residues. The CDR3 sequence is CASRGIDGEKLFF. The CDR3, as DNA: TGTGCCAGCAGAGGCATAGACGGTGAAAAACTGTTTTTT.

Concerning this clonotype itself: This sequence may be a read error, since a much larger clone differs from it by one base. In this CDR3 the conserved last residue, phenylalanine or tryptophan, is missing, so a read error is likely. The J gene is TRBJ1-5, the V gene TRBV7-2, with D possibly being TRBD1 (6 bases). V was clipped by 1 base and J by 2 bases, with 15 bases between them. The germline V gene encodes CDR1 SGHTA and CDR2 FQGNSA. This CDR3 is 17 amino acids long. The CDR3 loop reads CASSLGYRDFGNQPQHL. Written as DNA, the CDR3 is TGTGCCAGCAGCTTAGGATACAGGGATTTTGGCAATCAGCCCCAGCATTTG.

The CDR3 loop reads CASSPIPTGYTEAFF. CDR3 nucleotides: TGTGCCAGCAGTCCAATCCCCACAGGGTACACTGAAGCTTTCTTT. V usage is TRBV27 and J usage is TRBJ1-1, with TRBD1 as a possible D gene (6 bases). The V gene lost 5 bases and the J gene lost 3 bases, with 16 bases spanning the gap. CDR1 is MNHEY and CDR2 is SMNVEV in the germline V gene (reference sequence). The CDR3 has 15 residues.

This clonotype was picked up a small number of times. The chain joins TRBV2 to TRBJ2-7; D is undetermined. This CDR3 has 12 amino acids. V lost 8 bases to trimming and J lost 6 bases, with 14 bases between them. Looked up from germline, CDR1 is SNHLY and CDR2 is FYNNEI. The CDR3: CASVPYPGEQYF. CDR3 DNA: TGTGCCAGCGTGCCATACCCGGGCGAGCAGTACTTC.

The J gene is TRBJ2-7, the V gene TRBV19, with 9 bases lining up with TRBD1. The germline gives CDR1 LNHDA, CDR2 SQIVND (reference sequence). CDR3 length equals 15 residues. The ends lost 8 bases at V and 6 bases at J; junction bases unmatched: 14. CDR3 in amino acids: CASRTPGQGYGEQYF. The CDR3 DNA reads TGTGCCAGTCGAACCCCGGGACAGGGTTACGGCGAGCAGTACTTC.

CDR3 sequence (DNA): TGTGCCAGCAGTCCACAGGGTATTCAGTACTTC. Protein: CASSPQGIQYF. This chain uses TRBV12-3 or TRBV12-4 with TRBJ2-7; tentative D call: TRBD1 (6 bases). V was clipped by 5 bases and J by 10 bases, with 12 bases between them. CDR3 length: 11 residues.

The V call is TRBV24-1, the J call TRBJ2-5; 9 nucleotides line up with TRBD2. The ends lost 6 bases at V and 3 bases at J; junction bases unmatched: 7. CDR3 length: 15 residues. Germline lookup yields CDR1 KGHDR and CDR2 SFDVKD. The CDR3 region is CATSSLVAGEETQYF. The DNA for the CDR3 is TGTGCCACCAGTAGCTTGGTAGCGGGAGAAGAGACCCAGTACTTC.

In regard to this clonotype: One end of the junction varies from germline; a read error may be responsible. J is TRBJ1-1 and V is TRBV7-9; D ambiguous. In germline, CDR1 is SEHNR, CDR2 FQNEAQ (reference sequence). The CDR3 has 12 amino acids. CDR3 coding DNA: TGTGCCAGCAGCTTATTAAACACTGAACCTTTCTTT. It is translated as CASSLLNTEPFF. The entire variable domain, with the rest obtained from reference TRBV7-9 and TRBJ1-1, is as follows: DTGVSQNPRHKITKRGQNVTFRCDPISEHNRLYWYRQTLGQGPEFLTYFQNEAQLEKSRLLSDRFSAERPKGSFSTLEIQRTEQGDSAMYLCASSLLNTEPFFGQGTRLTVV.

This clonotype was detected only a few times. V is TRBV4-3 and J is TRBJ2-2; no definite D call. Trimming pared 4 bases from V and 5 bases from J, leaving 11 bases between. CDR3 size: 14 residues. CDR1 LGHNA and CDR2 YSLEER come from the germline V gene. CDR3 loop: CASSLPDPTGELFF. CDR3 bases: TGCGCCAGCAGCCTCCCAGACCCTACCGGGGAGCTGTTTTTT.

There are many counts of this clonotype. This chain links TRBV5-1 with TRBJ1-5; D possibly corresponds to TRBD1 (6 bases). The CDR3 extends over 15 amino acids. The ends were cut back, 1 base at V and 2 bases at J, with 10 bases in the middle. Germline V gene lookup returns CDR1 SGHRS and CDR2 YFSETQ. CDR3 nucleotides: TGCGCCAGCAGCTTGACAGGGATAGGCAATCAGCCCCAGCATTTT. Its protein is CASSLTGIGNQPQHF.

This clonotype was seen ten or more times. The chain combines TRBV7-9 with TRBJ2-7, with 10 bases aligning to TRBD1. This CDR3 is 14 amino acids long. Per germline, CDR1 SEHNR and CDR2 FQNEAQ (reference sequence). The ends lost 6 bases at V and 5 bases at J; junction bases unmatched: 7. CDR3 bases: TGTGCCAGCAGTCAAACCGGGACAGGGGACGAGCAGTACTTC. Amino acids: CASSQTGTGDEQYF.

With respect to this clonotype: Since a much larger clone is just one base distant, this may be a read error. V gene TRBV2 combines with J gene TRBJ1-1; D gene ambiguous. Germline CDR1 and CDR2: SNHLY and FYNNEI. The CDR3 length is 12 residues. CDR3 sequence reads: CASSEIGAEASF. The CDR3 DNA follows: TGTGCCAGCAGTGAGATCGGCGCTGAAGCTTCCTTT.

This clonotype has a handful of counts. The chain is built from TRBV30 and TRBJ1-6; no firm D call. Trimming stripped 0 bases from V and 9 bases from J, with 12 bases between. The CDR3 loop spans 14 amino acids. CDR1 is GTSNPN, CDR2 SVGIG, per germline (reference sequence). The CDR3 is CAWSVIQGPSPLHF. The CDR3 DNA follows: TGTGCCTGGAGTGTCATTCAAGGGCCTTCACCCCTCCACTTT.

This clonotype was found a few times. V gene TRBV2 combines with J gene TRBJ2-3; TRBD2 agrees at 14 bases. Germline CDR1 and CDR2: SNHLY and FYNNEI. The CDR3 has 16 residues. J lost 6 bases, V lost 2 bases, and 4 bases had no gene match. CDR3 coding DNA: TGTGCCAGCAGTGAATGGGGGACTAGCGGGAGTGATACGCAGTATTTT. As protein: CASSEWGTSGSDTQYF.

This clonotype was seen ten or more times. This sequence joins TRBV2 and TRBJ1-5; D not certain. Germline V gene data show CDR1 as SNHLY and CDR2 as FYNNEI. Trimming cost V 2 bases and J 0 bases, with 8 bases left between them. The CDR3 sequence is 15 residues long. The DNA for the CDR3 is TGTGCCAGCAGTGAAACTTTTTATAGCAATCAGCCCCAGCATTTT. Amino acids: CASSETFYSNQPQHF.